The clone carrying this T cell receptor beta chain has at least ten counts. What it binds is unknown. The sample belongs to a study of regulatory T cells in long-lasting Graves disease. Findings and limits, study-wide: Preferential use of TRBV28, TRBJ1-2 and TRBJ2-5 was seen in persistent disease.

Noted time point: newly diagnosed GD, antithyroid drugs for less than 3 months. PBMC RNA was the source of the TCR library. The CDR3 is 16 amino acids. V was pared by 1 base and J by 4 bases, with 5 bases of the junction left unmatched. Germline CDR1 SGHTA, CDR2 FQGNSA. Assembly of TCR beta libraries relied on iRepertoire HTBI primers together with Arm-PCR of CDR3 regions. TCRdb reanalysed the multiplex PCR reads using MiXCR and keeps one entry per CDR3 protein. The repertoire holds a few hundred thousand distinct CDR3 sequences, with 11% to 15% as singletons. Another study also made use of these data, one on T cells in Graves' hyperthyroidism and ophthalmopathy.

The gene calls are TRBV7-2 and TRBJ2-3; 10 nucleotides line up with TRBD2. The receptor comes from a woman between 45 and 60 years old with Graves disease. Sequencing used peripheral blood mononuclear cells (PBMCs), obtained at new diagnosis, from a patient treated with antithyroid drugs. The CDR3 coding sequence is TGTGCCAGCAGCTTAGACTGGCTAGCGGGAGCAGATACGCAGTATTTT. Translating it yields CASSLDWLAGADTQYF.